These 13 T cell receptor beta chains came from one sample sequenced in a study of blood T cell repertoires in COVID-19. Libraries were prepared by immunoSEQ multiplex PCR; TCRdb keeps only in-frame clonotypes and omits some of them. The sample records tens of thousands of clones, around 87% being singletons. Material for sequencing was peripheral blood. These receptors were obtained from a man older than 75 with active or convalescent COVID-19.

In this sample, this clone turned up once. The genes are TRBV19 and TRBJ1-2; TRBD1 agrees at 7 bases. CDR3 length: 12 amino acids. The germline gives CDR1 LNHDA, CDR2 SQIVND (reference sequence). V shed 6 bases and J 7 bases; nucleotides not matched to a gene: 5. The CDR3 nucleotides are TGTGCCAGTAGATTGACAGGGCCTGGCTACACCTTC. This gives the protein CASRLTGPGYTF.

CDR3 residues: CASRNRQAGDTGELFF. The CDR3 bases are TGTGCCAGCAGAAACAGGCAGGCGGGGGACACCGGGGAGCTGTTTTTT. The chain recombines TRBV6-6 with TRBJ2-2; 7 positions agree with TRBD2. The V and J ends lost 6 bases and 3 bases, in that order; junction bases with no gene match: 10. The CDR3 length is 16 residues. CDR1 and CDR2 from the germline V gene are MNHNY and SVGAGI (reference sequence).

The chain links TRBV6-5 to TRBJ1-4; no reliable D call. V was cut by 3 bases and J by 5 bases, with 13 bases left in between. Germline-derived CDR1 and CDR2 are MNHEY and SVGAGI. This CDR3 is 15 amino acids long. CDR3: CASSYSRRGNEKLFF. The CDR3 DNA is TGTGCCAGCAGTTATTCGCGTCGCGGGAATGAAAAACTGTTTTTT.

The chain links TRBV7-2 to TRBJ1-4; possibly TRBD1 for D (5 bases). In germline, CDR1 is SGHTA, CDR2 FQGNSA. The CDR3 contains 14 residues. Between the trimmed V and J ends, which lost 3 bases and 1 base, there was a span of 6 bases. This CDR3 reads CASSLGGTNEKLFF. For the CDR3, the DNA is TGTGCCAGCAGCTTGGGGGGAACTAATGAAAAACTGTTTTTT.

V and J are TRBV19 and TRBJ1-5; no clear D gene. Deletions cut 3 bases from V and 3 bases from J, with 9 bases between. The CDR3 spans 14 residues. CDR1 is LNHDA, CDR2 SQIVND, per germline (reference sequence). The CDR3 reads CASSIPTNNQPQHF. DNA of the CDR3: TGTGCCAGTAGTATTCCCACAAACAATCAGCCCCAGCATTTT.

The J gene is TRBJ2-1, the V gene TRBV4-1, with D perhaps TRBD2 (6 bases). This CDR3 has 15 residues. Trimming left V 0 bases short and J 7 bases short, with 13 bases between. Germline V gene lookup returns CDR1 MGHRA and CDR2 YSYEKL. The chain's CDR3 is CASSQDSAGWNEQFF. The CDR3 DNA reads as TGCGCCAGCAGCCAAGATTCGGCGGGATGGAATGAGCAGTTCTTC.

The V gene is TRBV24-1, the J gene TRBJ2-5, with 7 bases matching TRBD1. Germline loops: CDR1 KGHDR, CDR2 SFDVKD. Trimming removed 6 bases from V and 1 base from J; junction bases left unmatched: 4. The CDR3 consists of 14 residues. CDR3 coding DNA: TGTGCCACCAGTCGTCCAGGGGGCCAAGAGACCCAGTACTTC. This translates into CATSRPGGQETQYF.

The V and J genes are TRBV6-5 and TRBJ2-5; 8 bases agree with TRBD1. In germline, CDR1 is MNHEY, CDR2 SVGAGI. The ends lost 6 bases at V and 5 bases at J; junction bases unmatched: 8. There are 14 residues in the CDR3. In nucleotides, the CDR3 is TGTGCCAGCAGGAGACAGGGGAGGTGGGAGACCCAGTACTTC. It is translated as CASRRQGRWETQYF.

This clone was seen a single time. The V and J genes are TRBV10-3 and TRBJ1-3; D possibly corresponds to TRBD1 (5 bases). The ends were cut back, 6 bases at V and 0 bases at J, with 9 bases in the middle. In germline, CDR1 is ENHRY, CDR2 SYGVKD. CDR3 size: 14 residues. CDR3 sequence (DNA): TGTGCCATCAGCGGACACCTCTCTGGAAACACCATATATTTT. Its translation: CAISGHLSGNTIYF.

This clone was seen only a few times. The rearrangement links TRBV7-6 to TRBJ2-2; D remains unclear. CDR3 length: 14 residues. The V gene lost 3 bases and the J gene lost 2 bases, with 7 bases spanning the gap. Germline V lookup: CDR1 SGHVS, CDR2 FNYEAQ. The CDR3 loop is CASSFLHNTGELFF. The CDR3 nucleotides are TGTGCCAGCAGCTTCTTACACAACACCGGGGAGCTGTTTTTT.

In this sample, this clone turned up once. J is TRBJ1-1 and V is TRBV2, with 8 bases fitting TRBD1. CDR1 and CDR2 from the germline V gene are SNHLY and FYNNEI. This CDR3 spans 13 amino acids. The V gene end was trimmed by 5 bases and the J gene end by 6 bases; junction bases not matched to a gene: 5. The CDR3 sequence: CASSLGQGAEAFF. The CDR3 DNA reads TGTGCCAGCAGTTTAGGACAGGGAGCTGAAGCTTTCTTT.

As to this clone: Its ends do not fully match the called genes, so a read error is possible. The J gene is TRBJ1-4, the V gene TRBV25-1, with 7 bases fitting TRBD1. CDR1 is MGHDK, CDR2 SYGVNS, per germline. This CDR3 is 16 amino acids long. The CDR3 nucleotides are TGTGCCAGCAGTGAAGGACAGGTAGCAACTAATGAAAGACTGTTTTTT. Protein: CASSEGQVATNERLFF.

The rearrangement joins TRBV7-6 to TRBJ2-2; tentative D call: TRBD2 (7 bases). The CDR3 is 15 residues long. V was pared by 3 bases and J by 4 bases, with 12 bases between. The germline CDR1 and CDR2 sequences are SGHVS and FNYEAQ. CDR3 region: CASSLGGHGTGELFF. DNA of the CDR3: TGTGCCAGCAGCTTGGGGGGGCATGGCACCGGGGAGCTGTTTTTT.